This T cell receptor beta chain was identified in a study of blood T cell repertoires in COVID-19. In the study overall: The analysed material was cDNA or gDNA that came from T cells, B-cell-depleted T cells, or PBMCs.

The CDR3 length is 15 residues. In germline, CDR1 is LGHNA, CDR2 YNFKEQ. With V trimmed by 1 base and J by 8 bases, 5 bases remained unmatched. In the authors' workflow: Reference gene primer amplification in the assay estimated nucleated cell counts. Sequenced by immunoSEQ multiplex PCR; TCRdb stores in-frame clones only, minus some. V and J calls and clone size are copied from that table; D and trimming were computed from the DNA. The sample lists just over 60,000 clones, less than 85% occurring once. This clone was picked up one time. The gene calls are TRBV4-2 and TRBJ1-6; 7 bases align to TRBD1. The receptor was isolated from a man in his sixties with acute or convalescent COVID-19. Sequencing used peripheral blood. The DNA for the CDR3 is TGTGCCAGCAGCCAAGGACAGGGCGCTGATTCACCCCTCCACTTT. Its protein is CASSQGQGADSPLHF.